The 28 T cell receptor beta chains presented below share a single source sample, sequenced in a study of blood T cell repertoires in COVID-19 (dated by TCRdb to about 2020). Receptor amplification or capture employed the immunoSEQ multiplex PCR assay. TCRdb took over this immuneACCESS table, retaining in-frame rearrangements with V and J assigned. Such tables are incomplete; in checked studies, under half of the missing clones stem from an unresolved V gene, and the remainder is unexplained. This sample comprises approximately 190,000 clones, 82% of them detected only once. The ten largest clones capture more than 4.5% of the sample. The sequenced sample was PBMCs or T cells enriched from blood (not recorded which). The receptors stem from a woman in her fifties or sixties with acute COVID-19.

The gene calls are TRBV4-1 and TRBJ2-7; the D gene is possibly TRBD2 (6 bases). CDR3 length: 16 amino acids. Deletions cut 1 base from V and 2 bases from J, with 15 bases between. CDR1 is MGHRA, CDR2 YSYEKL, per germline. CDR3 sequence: CASSQGPEGRTYEQYF. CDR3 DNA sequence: TGCGCCAGCAGCCAAGGGCCGGAGGGGCGGACCTACGAGCAGTACTTC.

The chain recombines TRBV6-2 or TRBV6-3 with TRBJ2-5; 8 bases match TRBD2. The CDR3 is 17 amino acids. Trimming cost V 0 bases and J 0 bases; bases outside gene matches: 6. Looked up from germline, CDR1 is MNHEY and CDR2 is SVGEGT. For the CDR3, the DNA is TGTGCCAGCAGTTACTCGACCAAACTAGCGGACCAAGAGACCCAGTACTTC. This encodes CASSYSTKLADQETQYF.

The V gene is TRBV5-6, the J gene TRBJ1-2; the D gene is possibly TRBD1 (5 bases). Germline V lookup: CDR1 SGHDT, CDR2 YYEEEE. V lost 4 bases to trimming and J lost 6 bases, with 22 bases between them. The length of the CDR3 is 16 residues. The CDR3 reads CASSGQMYWGRDGYTF. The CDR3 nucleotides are TGTGCCAGCAGCGGGCAGATGTATTGGGGGAGGGATGGCTACACCTTC.

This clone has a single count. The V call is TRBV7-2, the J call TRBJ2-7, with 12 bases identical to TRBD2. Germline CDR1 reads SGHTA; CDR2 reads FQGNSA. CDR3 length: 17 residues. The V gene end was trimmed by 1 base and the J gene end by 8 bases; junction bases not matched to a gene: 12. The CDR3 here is CASSLGGLAGPTRQQYF. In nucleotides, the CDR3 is TGTGCCAGCAGCTTAGGCGGACTAGCGGGACCTACGAGGCAGCAGTACTTC.

The CDR3 DNA follows: TGTGCCAGCAGCTTGCCTCGGGGACTAGCGGGCATCTACGAGCAGTACTTC. Encoded protein: CASSLPRGLAGIYEQYF. The V gene is TRBV5-4, the J gene TRBJ2-7; 12 bases are shared with TRBD2. Germline V lookup: CDR1 SGHNT, CDR2 YYREEE (reference sequence). The length of the CDR3 is 17 residues. Germline trimming cut 1 base from V and 3 bases from J; bases unmatched to any gene: 8.

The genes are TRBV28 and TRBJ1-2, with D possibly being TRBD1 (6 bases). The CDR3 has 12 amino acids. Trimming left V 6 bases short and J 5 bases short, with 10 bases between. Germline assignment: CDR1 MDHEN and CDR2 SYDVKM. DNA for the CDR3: TGTGCCAGCAGGAAAGGGACATATGGCTACACCTTC. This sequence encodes CASRKGTYGYTF.

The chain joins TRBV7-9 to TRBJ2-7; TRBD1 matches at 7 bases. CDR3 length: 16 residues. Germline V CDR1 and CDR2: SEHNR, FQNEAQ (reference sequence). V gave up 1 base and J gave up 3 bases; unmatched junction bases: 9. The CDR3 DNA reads TGTGCCAGCAGCTTAGTATCAGGGGGAGATGACTACGAGCAGTACGTC. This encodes CASSLVSGGDDYEQYV.

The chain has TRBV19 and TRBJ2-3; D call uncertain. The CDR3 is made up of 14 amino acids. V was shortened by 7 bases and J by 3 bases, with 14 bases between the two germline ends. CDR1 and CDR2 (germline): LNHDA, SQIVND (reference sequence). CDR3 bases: TGTGCCAGTACCGCTGACGAGACTACAGATACGCAGTATTTT. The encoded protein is CASTADETTDTQYF. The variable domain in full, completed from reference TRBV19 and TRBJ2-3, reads DGGITQSPKYLFRKEGQNVTLSCEQNLNHDAMYWYRQDPGQGLRLIYYSQIVNDFQKGDIAEGYSVSREKKESFPLTVTSAQKNPTAFYLCASTADETTDTQYFGPGTRLTVL.

In DNA, the CDR3 is TGCAGCGTTAAACAGTTCGCGGGCGCTGAAGCTTTCTTT. Its protein product is CSVKQFAGAEAFF. The chain uses TRBV29-1 and TRBJ1-1; D is ambiguous. The length of the CDR3 is 13 residues. The germline V gene has CDR1 SQVTM and CDR2 ANQGSEA. Trimming cost V 5 bases and J 6 bases, with 16 bases left between them.

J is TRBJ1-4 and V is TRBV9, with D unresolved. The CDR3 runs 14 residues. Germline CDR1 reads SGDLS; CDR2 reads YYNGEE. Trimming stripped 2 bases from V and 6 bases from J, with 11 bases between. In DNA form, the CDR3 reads TGTGCCAGCAGCGTGAGGAGCTGGGATGAAAAACTGTTTTTT. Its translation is CASSVRSWDEKLFF.

The CDR3 region has the DNA TGTGCCAGCAGTAGGGGACAGCTCTATGGCTACACCTTC. Translating it yields CASSRGQLYGYTF. This rearrangement joins TRBV6-2 or TRBV6-3 to TRBJ1-2; 7 bases agree with TRBD1. This CDR3 has 13 amino acids. Unmatched junction bases numbered 4, after V lost 5 bases and J lost 4 bases. The germline V gene has CDR1 MNHEY and CDR2 SVGEGT.

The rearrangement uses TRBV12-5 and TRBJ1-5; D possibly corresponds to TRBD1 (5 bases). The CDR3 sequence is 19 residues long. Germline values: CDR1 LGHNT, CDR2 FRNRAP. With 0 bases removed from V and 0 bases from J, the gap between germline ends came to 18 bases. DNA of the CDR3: TGTGCTAGTGGTTTGGTACTTCCCTCTGACAGATATAGCAATCAGCCCCAGCATTTT. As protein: CASGLVLPSDRYSNQPQHF.

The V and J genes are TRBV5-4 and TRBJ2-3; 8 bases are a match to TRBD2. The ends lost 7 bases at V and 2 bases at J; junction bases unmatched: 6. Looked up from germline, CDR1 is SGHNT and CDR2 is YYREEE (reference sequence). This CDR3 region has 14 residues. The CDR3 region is CASGAGGSTDTQYF. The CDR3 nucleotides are TGTGCCAGCGGCGCGGGAGGCTCCACAGATACGCAGTATTTT.

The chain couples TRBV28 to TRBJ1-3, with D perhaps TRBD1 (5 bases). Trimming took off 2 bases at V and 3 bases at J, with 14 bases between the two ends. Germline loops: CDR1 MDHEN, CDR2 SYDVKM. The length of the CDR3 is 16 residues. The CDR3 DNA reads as TGTGCCAGCAGTTTAGGGGGGGGATCGAATGGAAACACCATATATTTT. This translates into CASSLGGGSNGNTIYF.

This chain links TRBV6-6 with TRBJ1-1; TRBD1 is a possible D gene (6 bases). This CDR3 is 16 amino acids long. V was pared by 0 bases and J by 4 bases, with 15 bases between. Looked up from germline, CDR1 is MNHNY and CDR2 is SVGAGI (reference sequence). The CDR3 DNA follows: TGTGCCAGCAGTTACTCGTCCGGTCTAGGGGGCACTGAAGCTTTCTTT. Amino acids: CASSYSSGLGGTEAFF.

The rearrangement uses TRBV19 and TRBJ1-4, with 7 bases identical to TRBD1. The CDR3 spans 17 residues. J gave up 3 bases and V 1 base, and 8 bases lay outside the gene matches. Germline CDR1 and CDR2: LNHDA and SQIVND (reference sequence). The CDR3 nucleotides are TGTGCCAGTAGTATAGGGGACAGTGGTACTTCTAATGAAAAACTGTTTTTT. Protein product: CASSIGDSGTSNEKLFF. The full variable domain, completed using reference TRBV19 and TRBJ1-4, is DGGITQSPKYLFRKEGQNVTLSCEQNLNHDAMYWYRQDPGQGLRLIYYSQIVNDFQKGDIAEGYSVSREKKESFPLTVTSAQKNPTAFYLCASSIGDSGTSNEKLFFGSGTQLSVL.

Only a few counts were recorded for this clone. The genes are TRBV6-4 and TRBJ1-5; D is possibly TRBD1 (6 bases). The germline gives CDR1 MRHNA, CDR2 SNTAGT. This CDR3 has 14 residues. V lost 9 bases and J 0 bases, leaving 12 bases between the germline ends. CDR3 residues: CARQGGHSNQPQHF. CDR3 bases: TGTGCCAGACAGGGCGGCCATAGCAATCAGCCCCAGCATTTT.

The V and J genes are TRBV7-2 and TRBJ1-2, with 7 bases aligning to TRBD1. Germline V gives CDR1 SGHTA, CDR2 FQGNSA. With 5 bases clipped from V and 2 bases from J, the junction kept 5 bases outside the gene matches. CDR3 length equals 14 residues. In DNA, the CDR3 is TGTGCCAGCAGCGCAAGACAGGGAAACTATGGCTACACCTTC. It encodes CASSARQGNYGYTF. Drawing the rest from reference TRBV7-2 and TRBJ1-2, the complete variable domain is GAGVSQSPSNKVTEKGKDVELRCDPISGHTALYWYRQSLGQGLEFLIYFQGNSAPDKSGLPSDRFSAERTGGSVSTLTIQRTQQEDSAVYLCASSARQGNYGYTFGSGTRLTVV.

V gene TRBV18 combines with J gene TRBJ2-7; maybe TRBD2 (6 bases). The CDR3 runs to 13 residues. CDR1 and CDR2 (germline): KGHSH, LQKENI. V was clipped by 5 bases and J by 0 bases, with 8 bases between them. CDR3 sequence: CASSGTGSYEQYF. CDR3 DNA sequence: TGTGCCAGCTCAGGGACTGGCTCCTACGAGCAGTACTTC.

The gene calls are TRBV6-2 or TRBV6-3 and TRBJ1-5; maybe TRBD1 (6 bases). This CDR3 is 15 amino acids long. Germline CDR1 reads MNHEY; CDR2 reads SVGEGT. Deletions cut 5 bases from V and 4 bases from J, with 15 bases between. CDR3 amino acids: CASSREGRGNQPQHF. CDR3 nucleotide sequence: TGTGCCAGCAGTCGCGAGGGGAGGGGGAATCAGCCCCAGCATTTT.

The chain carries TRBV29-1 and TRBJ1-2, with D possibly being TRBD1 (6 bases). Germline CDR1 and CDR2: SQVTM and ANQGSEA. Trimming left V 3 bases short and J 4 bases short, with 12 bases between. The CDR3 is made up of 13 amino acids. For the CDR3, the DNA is TGCAGCGTTGACGCAAGGGGGTCCTATGGCTACACCTTC. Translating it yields CSVDARGSYGYTF.

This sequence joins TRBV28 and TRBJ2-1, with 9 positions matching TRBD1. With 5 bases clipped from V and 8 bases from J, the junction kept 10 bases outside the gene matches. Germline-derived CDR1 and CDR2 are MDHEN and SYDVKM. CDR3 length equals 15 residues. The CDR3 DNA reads TGTGCCAGCAGTCCTCTCCGGGACAGGGTTGATGAGCAGTTCTTC. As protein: CASSPLRDRVDEQFF.

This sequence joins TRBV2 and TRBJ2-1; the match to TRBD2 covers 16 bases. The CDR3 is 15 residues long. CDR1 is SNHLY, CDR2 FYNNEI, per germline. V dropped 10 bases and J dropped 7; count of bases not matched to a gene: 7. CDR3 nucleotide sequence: TGTGCCAACCACTTGGGACTAGCGGGGGGGAATGAGCAGTTCTTC. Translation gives CANHLGLAGGNEQFF.

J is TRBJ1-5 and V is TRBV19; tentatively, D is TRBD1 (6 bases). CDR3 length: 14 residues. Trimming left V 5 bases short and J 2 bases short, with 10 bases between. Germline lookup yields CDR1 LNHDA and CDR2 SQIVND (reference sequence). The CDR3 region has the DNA TGTGCCAGTAGTGAAACAGGGCGCAATCAGCCCCAGCATTTT. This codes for CASSETGRNQPQHF.

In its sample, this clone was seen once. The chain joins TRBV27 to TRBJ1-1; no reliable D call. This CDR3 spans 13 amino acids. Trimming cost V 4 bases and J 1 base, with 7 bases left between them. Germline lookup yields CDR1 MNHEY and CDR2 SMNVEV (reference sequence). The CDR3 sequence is CASSSHRNTEAFF. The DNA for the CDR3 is TGTGCCAGCAGTTCTCACAGGAACACTGAAGCTTTCTTT.

The CDR3 nucleotides read TGCGCCAGCAGCTTGGGGGCAGACACAGATACGCAGTATTTT. As protein: CASSLGADTDTQYF. The chain links TRBV5-1 to TRBJ2-3; D is undetermined. V was cut by 0 bases and J by 2 bases, with 7 bases left in between. CDR1 and CDR2 from the germline V gene are SGHRS and YFSETQ. This CDR3 comprises 14 residues.

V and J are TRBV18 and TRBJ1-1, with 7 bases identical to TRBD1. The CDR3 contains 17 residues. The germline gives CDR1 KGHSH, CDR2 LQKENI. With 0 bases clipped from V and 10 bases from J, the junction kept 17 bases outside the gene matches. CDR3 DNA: TGTGCCAGCTCACCACCCGGAACAGGGGCGCAGGGATCGGGAGCTTTCTTT. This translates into CASSPPGTGAQGSGAFF.

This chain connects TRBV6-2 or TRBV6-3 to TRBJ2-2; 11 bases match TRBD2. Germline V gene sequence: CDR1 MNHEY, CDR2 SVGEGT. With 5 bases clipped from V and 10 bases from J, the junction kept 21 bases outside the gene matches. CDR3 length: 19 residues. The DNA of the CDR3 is TGTGCCAGCAGTCCGCGGACAGGGGTGACTAGCGGGGCCCCGGCGGAGCTGTTTTTT. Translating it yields CASSPRTGVTSGAPAELFF.